This T cell receptor beta chain is drawn from a study of blood T cell repertoires in COVID-19. With 1 base removed from V and 8 bases from J, the gap between germline ends came to 14 bases. This CDR3 spans 15 amino acids. CDR1 and CDR2 (germline): MGHRA, YSYEKL. The table came from immunoSEQ multiplex PCR; TCRdb's copy has only in-frame clones and leaves some out. The data show around 270,000 clones, around 88% seen once. The sequencing sample was made of peripheral blood. The genes are TRBV4-1 and TRBJ1-4; tentatively, D is TRBD1 (5 bases). This TCR was recovered from a man aged 35-49 years with acute or convalescent COVID-19. The CDR3 protein is CASSQARRVREKLFF. The CDR3 DNA is TGCGCCAGCAGCCAAGCCCGCAGGGTGCGGGAAAAACTGTTTTTT.